These 18 T cell receptor beta chains were all obtained from the same sample, sequenced in a study of T cells in Graves' hyperthyroidism and ophthalmopathy. Using RNA transcripts as the source, TCR beta CDR3 regions were amplified. A set of HTBI primers served as the primers for a first-round RT-PCR of the TCR CDR3. TCRdb called the multiplex PCR reads again in MiXCR, with one record for every CDR3 protein. The table has around 610,000 distinct CDR3 sequences, under 15% seen once. Material: blood. The receptors derive from a woman aged 40-49 years with Graves' ophthalmopathy.

This clonotype showed up many times. This chain links TRBV24-1 with TRBJ1-2; TRBD1 matches at 7 bases. The CDR3 extends over 14 amino acids. V lost 5 bases and J lost 3; bases outside the gene matches: 5. The germline V gene has CDR1 KGHDR and CDR2 SFDVKD. The CDR3 reads CATSARDRYYGYTF. Written as DNA, the CDR3 is TGTGCCACCAGTGCCAGGGACAGATACTATGGCTACACCTTC.

In regard to this clonotype: One junction end disagrees with the germline gene, perhaps due to a read error. The J gene is TRBJ2-7, the V gene TRBV28, with 10 bases lining up with TRBD1. Germline assignment: CDR1 MDHEN and CDR2 SYDVKM. The CDR3 consists of 15 residues. The CDR3 region is CASSQEDRGTSEQYF. In DNA form, the CDR3 reads TGCGCCAGCAGCCAAGAGGACAGGGGGACCAGCGAGCAGTACTTC.

The rearrangement joins TRBV25-1 to TRBJ1-1, with D possibly matching TRBD1 (6 bases). Germline CDR1 reads MGHDK; CDR2 reads SYGVNS. The CDR3 runs to 14 residues. Trimming cost V 4 bases and J 1 base, with 10 bases left between them. CDR3 in amino acids: CASSGGLWNTEAFF. As DNA, the CDR3 is TGTGCCAGCAGTGGGGGGCTGTGGAACACTGAAGCTTTCTTT.

In this sample, this clonotype turned up many times. The rearrangement uses TRBV12-3 or TRBV12-4 and TRBJ2-5, with 7 bases lining up with TRBD1. The CDR3 sequence is 14 residues long. The V gene end was trimmed by 5 bases and the J gene end by 6 bases; junction bases not matched to a gene: 9. The CDR3 nucleotides read TGTGCCAGCAGTCTGGACAGGCCATTGAAGACCCAGTACTTC. Its translation is CASSLDRPLKTQYF.

The sample holds many counts of this clonotype. The chain joins TRBV27 to TRBJ1-2; the match to TRBD1 covers 7 bases. CDR1 is MNHEY and CDR2 is SMNVEV in the germline V gene (reference sequence). The V segment lost 5 bases and the J segment 1 base; nucleotides outside the gene matches: 7. The CDR3 consists of 15 residues. The CDR3 region has the DNA TGTGCCAGCAGTCCTCTGACAGGGTATAACTATGGCTACACCTTC. It translates to CASSPLTGYNYGYTF.

This clonotype was counted between two and nine times. A much bigger clone sits one base away, suggesting this may be a read error. Because it lacks the conserved phenylalanine or tryptophan at the end, this CDR3 is likely a read error. The V gene is TRBV12-3 or TRBV12-4, the J gene TRBJ2-5, with D perhaps TRBD1 (6 bases). The V gene lost 6 bases and the J gene lost 4 bases, with 18 bases spanning the gap. The CDR3 totals 15 residues. The DNA of the CDR3 is TGTGCCAGCAGCCCGAGGGGAAAGGGGGTAGAGACCCAGTACTCC. Its translation: CASSPRGKGVETQYS.

This clonotype was detected ten times or more. The chain joins TRBV5-1 to TRBJ1-1, with TRBD1 matching 7 bases. The germline V gene encodes CDR1 SGHRS and CDR2 YFSETQ. The CDR3 is 14 amino acids. The V gene end was trimmed by 4 bases and the J gene end by 8 bases; junction bases not matched to a gene: 11. The CDR3: CASSAGTAGGEAFF. The CDR3 DNA reads TGCGCCAGCAGCGCCGGGACAGCAGGGGGGGAAGCTTTCTTT.

This clonotype has just a few counts. The chain employs TRBV12-3 or TRBV12-4 and TRBJ1-1; D uncertain. The CDR3 is 13 residues long. The V end was cut by 8 bases, the J end by 3 bases, with 13 bases between. Written as DNA, the CDR3 is TGTGCCAGCTGCCGAGATAGTGACACTGAAGCTTTCTTT. Its translation: CASCRDSDTEAFF.

At least ten counts were recorded for this clonotype. The rearrangement joins TRBV2 to TRBJ2-7; TRBD1 matches 7 bases. Trimming cost V 9 bases and J 4 bases; bases outside gene matches: 12. The germline CDR1 and CDR2 sequences are SNHLY and FYNNEI. The CDR3 consists of 14 residues. The CDR3 DNA sequence: TGTGCCAGTTGGGACAGCTACACTTCTTACGAGCAGTACTTC. Its protein is CASWDSYTSYEQYF.

This clonotype was seen many times. This sequence joins TRBV28 and TRBJ1-5; tentatively, D is TRBD1 (5 bases). The length of the CDR3 is 14 residues. V shed 3 bases and J shed 6 bases, with 12 bases lying between them. Per the germline V gene, CDR1 is MDHEN and CDR2 is SYDVKM. The CDR3 is CASSLRGNGQPQHF. As DNA, the CDR3 is TGTGCCAGCAGTTTGCGGGGGAATGGTCAGCCCCAGCATTTT.

This clonotype was observed many times. This chain uses TRBV28 with TRBJ2-7; no clear D gene. Germline-derived CDR1 and CDR2 are MDHEN and SYDVKM. The V and J ends lost 6 bases and 3 bases respectively, with 21 bases between them. The CDR3 has 16 amino acids. The CDR3 is CASSSRTNRPYYEQYF. The CDR3 nucleotides are TGTGCCAGCAGCTCTAGGACCAACCGCCCTTACTACGAGCAGTACTTC. The entire variable domain, with the rest obtained from reference TRBV28 and TRBJ2-7, is as follows: DVKVTQSSRYLVKRTGEKVFLECVQDMDHENMFWYRQDPGLGLRLIYFSYDVKMKEKGDIPEGYSVSREKKERFSLILESASTNQTSMYLCASSSRTNRPYYEQYFGPGTRLTVT.

This clonotype was detected many times. This chain uses TRBV14 with TRBJ1-1; 8 positions match TRBD1. CDR3 length: 18 amino acids. Trimming at V came to 4 bases and at J to 2 bases, leaving 15 bases not matched to a gene. Germline V gene lookup returns CDR1 SGHDN and CDR2 FVKESK. In DNA, the CDR3 is TGTGCCAGCAGCCGGTATGGACAGGGAGTAAACAGAAACACTGAAGCTTTCTTT. Encoded protein: CASSRYGQGVNRNTEAFF.

The rearrangement uses TRBV28 and TRBJ2-3; 9 bases align to TRBD2. The junction had 2 bases not matched to a gene; V was cut back by 1 base and J by 0 bases. This CDR3 is 16 amino acids long. Germline values: CDR1 MDHEN, CDR2 SYDVKM. The CDR3 loop reads CASSLFGLASTDTQYF. DNA of the CDR3: TGTGCCAGCAGTTTATTCGGACTAGCGAGCACAGATACGCAGTATTTT.

This clonotype was counted many times. This chain uses TRBV6-5 with TRBJ2-7, with 12 bases lining up with TRBD1. Germline values: CDR1 MNHEY, CDR2 SVGAGI. V lost 0 bases and J lost 9; bases outside the gene matches: 9. The CDR3 length is 16 residues. Written as DNA, the CDR3 is TGTGCCAGCAGTTACTCCATCCCGGGACAGGGGGCAGTGCAGTACTTC. Translating it yields CASSYSIPGQGAVQYF.

In this sample, this clonotype turned up many times. The chain links TRBV28 to TRBJ2-7, with D unresolved. Germline CDR1 and CDR2: MDHEN and SYDVKM. Trimming removed 4 bases at V and 6 bases at J, with 13 bases between. The CDR3 contains 13 residues. Written as DNA, the CDR3 is TGTGCCAGCAGTTCCCATCAACAGCGCGAGCAGTACTTC. It encodes CASSSHQQREQYF.

The sample holds many counts of this clonotype. V gene TRBV11-2 combines with J gene TRBJ2-2, with TRBD2 identical over 7 bases. The ends lost 3 bases at V and 7 bases at J; junction bases unmatched: 8. The germline V gene encodes CDR1 SGHAT and CDR2 FQNNGV. This CDR3 spans 15 amino acids. The chain's CDR3 is CASSFPGGSGGELFF. The CDR3 nucleotides read TGTGCCAGCAGCTTCCCGGGGGGAAGTGGCGGGGAGCTGTTTTTT.

This clonotype was seen more than once but under ten times. This chain links TRBV28 with TRBJ2-1; 9 nucleotides agree with TRBD2. V dropped 6 bases and J dropped 8; count of bases not matched to a gene: 14. CDR3 length equals 16 residues. Germline lookup yields CDR1 MDHEN and CDR2 SYDVKM. The CDR3 region is CASRQTSSGEGDEQFF. The CDR3 bases are TGTGCCAGCAGACAAACTTCTAGCGGGGAGGGGGATGAGCAGTTCTTC.

There are many counts of this clonotype. This chain connects TRBV11-3 to TRBJ1-1, with D maybe TRBD1 (5 bases). The CDR3 runs to 13 residues. V lost 8 bases and J lost 4, with 14 bases in between. The V gene's germline CDR1 is SGHNT and CDR2 YENEEA. CDR3 DNA sequence: TGTGCCAGCGAAGGGGCGGTGAGCACTGAAGCTTTCTTT. It specifies CASEGAVSTEAFF.